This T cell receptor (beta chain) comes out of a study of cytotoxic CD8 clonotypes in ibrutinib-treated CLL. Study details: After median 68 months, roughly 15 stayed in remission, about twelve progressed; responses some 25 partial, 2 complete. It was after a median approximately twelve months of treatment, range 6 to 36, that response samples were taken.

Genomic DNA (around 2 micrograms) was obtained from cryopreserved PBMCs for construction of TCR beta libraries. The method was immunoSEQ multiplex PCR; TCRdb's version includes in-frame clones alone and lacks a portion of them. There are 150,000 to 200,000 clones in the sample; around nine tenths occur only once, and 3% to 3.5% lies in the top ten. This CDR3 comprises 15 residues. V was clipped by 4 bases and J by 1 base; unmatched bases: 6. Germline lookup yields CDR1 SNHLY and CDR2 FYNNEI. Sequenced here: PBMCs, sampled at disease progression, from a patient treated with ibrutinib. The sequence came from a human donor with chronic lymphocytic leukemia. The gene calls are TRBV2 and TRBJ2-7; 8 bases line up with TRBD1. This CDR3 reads CASSASWTGSYEQYF. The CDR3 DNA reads TGTGCCAGCAGTGCGTCGTGGACAGGGTCCTACGAGCAGTACTTC.